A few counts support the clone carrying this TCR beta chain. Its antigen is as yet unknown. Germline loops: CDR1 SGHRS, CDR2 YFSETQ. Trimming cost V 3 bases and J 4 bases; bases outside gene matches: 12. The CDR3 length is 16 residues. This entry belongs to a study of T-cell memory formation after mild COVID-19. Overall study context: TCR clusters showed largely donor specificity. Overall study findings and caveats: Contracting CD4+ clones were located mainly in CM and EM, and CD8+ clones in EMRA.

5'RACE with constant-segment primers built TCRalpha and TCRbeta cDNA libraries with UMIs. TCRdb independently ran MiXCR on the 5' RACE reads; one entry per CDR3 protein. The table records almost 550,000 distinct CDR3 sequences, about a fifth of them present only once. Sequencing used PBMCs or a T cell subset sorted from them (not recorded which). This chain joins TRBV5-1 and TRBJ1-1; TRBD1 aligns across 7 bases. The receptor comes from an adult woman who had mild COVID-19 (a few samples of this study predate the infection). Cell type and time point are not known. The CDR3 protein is CASSSHYRGGGTEAFF. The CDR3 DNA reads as TGCGCCAGCAGCTCGCACTACAGGGGAGGGGGCACTGAAGCTTTCTTT.